The clone carrying this T cell receptor (beta chain) was detected many times. Germline CDR1 and CDR2: SQVTM and ANQGSEA. The CDR3 sequence is 15 residues long. Trimming shortened V by 6 bases and J by 0 bases, and 15 bases separated the two germline ends. These data belong to a study of T-cell reconstitution after alpha-beta-depleted transplantation in children. TCRbeta library construction was performed incorporating unique molecular identifiers. TCRdb called the PCR reads again in MiXCR, with one record for every CDR3 protein. Of hundreds of thousands of distinct CDR3 sequences in the sample, around 17% were seen once.

The source of this sequence is a human donor who donated a stem cell graft to a child with acute myeloid leukemia. Specimen: PBMCs from the stem cell graft donor, collected from the stem cell graft. The chain links TRBV29-1 to TRBJ1-3; D is unresolved. The DNA for the CDR3 is TGCAGCGTCGATACACCGGCCATCTCTGGAAACACCATATATTTT. It yields the protein CSVDTPAISGNTIYF.